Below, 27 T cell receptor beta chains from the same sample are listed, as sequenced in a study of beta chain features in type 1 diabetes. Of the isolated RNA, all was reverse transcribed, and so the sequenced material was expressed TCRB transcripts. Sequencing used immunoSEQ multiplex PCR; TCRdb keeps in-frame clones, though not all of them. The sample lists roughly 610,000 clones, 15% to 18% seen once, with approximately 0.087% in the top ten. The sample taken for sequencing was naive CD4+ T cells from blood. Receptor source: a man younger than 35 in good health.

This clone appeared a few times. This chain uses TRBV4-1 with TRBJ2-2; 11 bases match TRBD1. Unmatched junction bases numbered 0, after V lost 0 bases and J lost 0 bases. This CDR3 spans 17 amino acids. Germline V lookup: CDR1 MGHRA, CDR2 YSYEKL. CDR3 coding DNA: TGCGCCAGCAGCCAAGAGGGACAGGGGGCGAACACCGGGGAGCTGTTTTTT. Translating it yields CASSQEGQGANTGELFF.

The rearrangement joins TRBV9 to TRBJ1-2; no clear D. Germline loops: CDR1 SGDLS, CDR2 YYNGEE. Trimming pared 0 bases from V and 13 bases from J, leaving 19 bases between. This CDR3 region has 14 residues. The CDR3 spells CASSVAPRERAGTF. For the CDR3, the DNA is TGTGCCAGCAGCGTAGCGCCGAGGGAAAGGGCAGGCACCTTC.

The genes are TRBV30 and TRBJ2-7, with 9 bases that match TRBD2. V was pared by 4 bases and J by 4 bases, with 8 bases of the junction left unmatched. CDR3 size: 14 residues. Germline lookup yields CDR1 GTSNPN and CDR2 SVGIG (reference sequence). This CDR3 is CAWTISGGRYEQYF. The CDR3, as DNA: TGTGCCTGGACTATTAGCGGGGGAAGGTACGAGCAGTACTTC.

Written as DNA, the CDR3 is TGTGCCAGCAGCTTAATAGGCGGACAGCCGACGGCTGGCTACACCTTC. This translates into CASSLIGGQPTAGYTF. The gene calls are TRBV7-3 and TRBJ1-2, with D perhaps TRBD1 (6 bases). V shed 1 base and J shed 7 bases, with 19 bases lying between them. The CDR3 totals 16 residues. Germline V gene sequence: CDR1 SGHTA, CDR2 FQGTGA.

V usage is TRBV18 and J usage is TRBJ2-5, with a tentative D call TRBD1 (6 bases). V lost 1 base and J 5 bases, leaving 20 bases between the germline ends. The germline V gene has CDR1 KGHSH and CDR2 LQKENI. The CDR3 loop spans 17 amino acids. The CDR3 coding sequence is TGTGCCAGCTCACCACTACAGGGCAGGGGCAGGTCGGAGACCCAGTACTTC. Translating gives CASSPLQGRGRSETQYF.

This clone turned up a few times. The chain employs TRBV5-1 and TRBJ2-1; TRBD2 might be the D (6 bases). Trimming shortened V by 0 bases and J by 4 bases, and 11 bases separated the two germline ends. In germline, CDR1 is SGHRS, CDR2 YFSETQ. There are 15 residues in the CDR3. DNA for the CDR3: TGCGCCAGCAGCTTGGTGTCTAGCGTGTACAATGAGCAGTTCTTC. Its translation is CASSLVSSVYNEQFF.

The CDR3 sequence: CASSLRQGDKLFF. The CDR3 region has the DNA TGTGCCAGCAGCTTAAGACAGGGTGACAAACTGTTTTTT. The rearrangement links TRBV7-2 to TRBJ1-4, with TRBD1 matching over 7 bases. Germline V gene data show CDR1 as SGHTA and CDR2 as FQGNSA. This CDR3 spans 13 amino acids. V was clipped by 2 bases and J by 11 bases; unmatched bases: 5. Looking up the rest from reference TRBV7-2 and TRBJ1-4 gives the full variable domain: GAGVSQSPSNKVTEKGKDVELRCDPISGHTALYWYRQSLGQGLEFLIYFQGNSAPDKSGLPSDRFSAERTGGSVSTLTIQRTQQEDSAVYLCASSLRQGDKLFFGSGTQLSVL.

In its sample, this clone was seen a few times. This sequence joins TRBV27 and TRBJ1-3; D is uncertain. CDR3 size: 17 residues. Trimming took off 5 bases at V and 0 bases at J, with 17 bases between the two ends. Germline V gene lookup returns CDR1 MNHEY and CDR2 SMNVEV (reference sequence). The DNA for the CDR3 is TGTGCCAGCAGTCCCGCCGGGTTCCTATACTCTGGAAACACCATATATTTT. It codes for CASSPAGFLYSGNTIYF.

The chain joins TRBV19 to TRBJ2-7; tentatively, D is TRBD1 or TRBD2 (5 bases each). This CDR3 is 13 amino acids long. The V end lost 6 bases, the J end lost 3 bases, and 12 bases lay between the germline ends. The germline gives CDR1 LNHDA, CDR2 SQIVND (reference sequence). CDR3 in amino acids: CASSRDGRYEQYF. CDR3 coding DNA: TGTGCCAGTAGCCGGGACGGGCGCTACGAGCAGTACTTC.

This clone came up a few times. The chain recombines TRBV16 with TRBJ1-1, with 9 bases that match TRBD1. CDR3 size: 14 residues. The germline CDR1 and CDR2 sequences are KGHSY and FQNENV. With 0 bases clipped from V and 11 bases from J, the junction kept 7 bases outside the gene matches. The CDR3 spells CASSQSGTGPFAFF. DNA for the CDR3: TGTGCCAGCAGCCAATCAGGGACAGGGCCCTTTGCTTTCTTT.

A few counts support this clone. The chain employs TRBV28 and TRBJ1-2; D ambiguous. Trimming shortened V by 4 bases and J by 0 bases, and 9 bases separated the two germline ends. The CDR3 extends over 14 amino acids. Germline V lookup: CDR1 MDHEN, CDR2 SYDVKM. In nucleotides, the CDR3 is TGTGCCAGCAGTTCATCCTTAACTAACTATGGCTACACCTTC. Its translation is CASSSSLTNYGYTF.

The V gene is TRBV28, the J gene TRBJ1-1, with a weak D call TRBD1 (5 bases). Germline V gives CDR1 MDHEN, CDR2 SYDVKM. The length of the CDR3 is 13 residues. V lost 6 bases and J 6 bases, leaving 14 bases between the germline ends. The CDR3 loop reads CASSSTQGPEAFF. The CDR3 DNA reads TGTGCCAGCAGCTCCACTCAGGGACCTGAAGCTTTCTTT.

This chain's CDR3 is CASGWGLTGVAFKETQYF. For the CDR3, the DNA is TGTGCTAGTGGTTGGGGCTTAACAGGGGTGGCCTTCAAAGAGACCCAGTACTTC. V and J are TRBV12-5 and TRBJ2-5; 7 bases are shared with TRBD1. CDR3 size: 18 residues. Trimming cost V 4 bases and J 3 bases; bases outside gene matches: 17. Per germline, CDR1 LGHNT and CDR2 FRNRAP.

The CDR3: CASSRWDTYYGYTF. The CDR3 DNA reads as TGCGCCAGCAGCCGCTGGGACACTTACTATGGCTACACCTTC. V gene TRBV4-3 combines with J gene TRBJ1-2; possible D gene TRBD1, 6 bases. Trimming cost V 4 bases and J 3 bases, with 12 bases left between them. Germline assignment: CDR1 LGHNA and CDR2 YSLEER. The CDR3 consists of 14 residues.

CDR3 in amino acids: CASSFWRERADTQYF. In DNA form, the CDR3 reads TGTGCCAGCAGTTTTTGGCGGGAGAGGGCAGATACGCAGTATTTT. The chain uses TRBV28 and TRBJ2-3; 7 positions agree with TRBD2. This CDR3 comprises 15 residues. Trimming removed 3 bases from V and 4 bases from J; junction bases left unmatched: 7. Germline-derived CDR1 and CDR2 are MDHEN and SYDVKM.

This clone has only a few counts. The CDR3 reads CASSYRGLGDNEQFF. The DNA of the CDR3 is TGTGCCAGCAGTTACCGAGGACTAGGGGACAATGAGCAGTTCTTC. This rearrangement joins TRBV6-5 to TRBJ2-1; 7 bases line up with TRBD2. The trim removed 2 bases at V and 5 bases at J, leaving 6 bases unmatched. CDR3 length: 15 amino acids. The germline gives CDR1 MNHEY, CDR2 SVGAGI.

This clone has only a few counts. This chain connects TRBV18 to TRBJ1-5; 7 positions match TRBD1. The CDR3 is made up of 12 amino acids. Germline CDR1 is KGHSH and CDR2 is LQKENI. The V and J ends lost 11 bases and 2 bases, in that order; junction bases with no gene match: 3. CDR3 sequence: CASDRGNQPQHF. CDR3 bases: TGTGCCTCCGACAGGGGCAATCAGCCCCAGCATTTT.

The CDR3 region is CASSPTREAGELFF. In nucleotides, the CDR3 is TGTGCCAGCAGCCCGACGAGGGAAGCCGGGGAGCTGTTTTTT. The V and J genes are TRBV7-8 and TRBJ2-2; a weak D match, TRBD2 (5 bases). V was shortened by 5 bases and J by 6 bases, with 13 bases between the two germline ends. This CDR3 comprises 14 residues. Germline V gives CDR1 SGHVS, CDR2 FQNEAQ.

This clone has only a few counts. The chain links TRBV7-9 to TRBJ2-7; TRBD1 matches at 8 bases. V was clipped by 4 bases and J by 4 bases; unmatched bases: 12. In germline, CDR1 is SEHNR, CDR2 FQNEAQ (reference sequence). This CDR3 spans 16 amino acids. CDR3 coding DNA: TGTGCCAGCAGCTCCGGTTTCACTGGACAGGGATACGAGCAGTACTTC. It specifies CASSSGFTGQGYEQYF.

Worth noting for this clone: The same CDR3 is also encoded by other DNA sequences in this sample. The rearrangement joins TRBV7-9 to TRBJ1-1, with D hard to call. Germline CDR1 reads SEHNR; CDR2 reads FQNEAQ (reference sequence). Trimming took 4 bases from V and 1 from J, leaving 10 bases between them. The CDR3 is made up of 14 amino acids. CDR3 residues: CASSSRTGNTEAFF. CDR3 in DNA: TGTGCCAGCAGCTCCAGGACGGGGAACACTGAAGCTTTCTTT.

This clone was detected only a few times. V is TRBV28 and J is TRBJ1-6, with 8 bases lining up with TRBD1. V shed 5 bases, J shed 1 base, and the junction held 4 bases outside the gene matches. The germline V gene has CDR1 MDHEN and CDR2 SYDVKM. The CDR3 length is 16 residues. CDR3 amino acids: CASSPDRVSYNSPLHF. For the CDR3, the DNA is TGTGCCAGCAGTCCGGACAGGGTTTCCTATAATTCACCCCTCCACTTT.

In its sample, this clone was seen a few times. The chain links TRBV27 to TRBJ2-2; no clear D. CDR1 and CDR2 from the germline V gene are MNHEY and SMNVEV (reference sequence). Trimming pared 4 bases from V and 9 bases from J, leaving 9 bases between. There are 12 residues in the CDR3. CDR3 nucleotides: TGTGCCAGCAGTTCTTGGGGTCGGGAGCTGTTTTTT. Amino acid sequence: CASSSWGRELFF.

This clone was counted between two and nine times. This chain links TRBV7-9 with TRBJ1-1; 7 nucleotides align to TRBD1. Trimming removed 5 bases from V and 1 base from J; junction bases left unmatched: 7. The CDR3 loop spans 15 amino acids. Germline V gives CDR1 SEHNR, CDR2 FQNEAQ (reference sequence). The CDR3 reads CASSLRTGKNTEAFF. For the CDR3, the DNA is TGTGCCAGCAGCCTTAGGACAGGAAAGAACACTGAAGCTTTCTTT.

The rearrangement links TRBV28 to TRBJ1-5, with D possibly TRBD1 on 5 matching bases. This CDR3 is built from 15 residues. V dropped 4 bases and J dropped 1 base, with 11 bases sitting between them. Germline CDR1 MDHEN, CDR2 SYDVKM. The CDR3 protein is CASSSAGLSNQPQHF. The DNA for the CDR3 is TGTGCCAGCAGTTCAGCAGGGTTGAGCAATCAGCCCCAGCATTTT.

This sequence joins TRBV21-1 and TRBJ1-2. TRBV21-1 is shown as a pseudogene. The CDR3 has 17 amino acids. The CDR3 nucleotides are TGTGCCAGCAGCAATAGGTTCGGGGGGGACAGCCCCTATGGCTACACCTTC. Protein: CASSNRFGGDSPYGYTF.

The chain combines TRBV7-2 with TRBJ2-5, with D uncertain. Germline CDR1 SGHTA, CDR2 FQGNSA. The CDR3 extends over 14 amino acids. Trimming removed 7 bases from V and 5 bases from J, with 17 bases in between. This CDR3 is CASTALLISETQYF. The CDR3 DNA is TGTGCCAGCACTGCACTGCTTATAAGCGAGACCCAGTACTTC.

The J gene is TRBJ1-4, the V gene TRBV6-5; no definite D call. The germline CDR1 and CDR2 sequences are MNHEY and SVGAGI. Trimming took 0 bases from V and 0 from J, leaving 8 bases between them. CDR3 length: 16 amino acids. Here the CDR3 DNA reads TGTGCCAGCAGTTACTCTGTTCATGCAACTAATGAAAAACTGTTTTTT. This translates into CASSYSVHATNEKLFF.